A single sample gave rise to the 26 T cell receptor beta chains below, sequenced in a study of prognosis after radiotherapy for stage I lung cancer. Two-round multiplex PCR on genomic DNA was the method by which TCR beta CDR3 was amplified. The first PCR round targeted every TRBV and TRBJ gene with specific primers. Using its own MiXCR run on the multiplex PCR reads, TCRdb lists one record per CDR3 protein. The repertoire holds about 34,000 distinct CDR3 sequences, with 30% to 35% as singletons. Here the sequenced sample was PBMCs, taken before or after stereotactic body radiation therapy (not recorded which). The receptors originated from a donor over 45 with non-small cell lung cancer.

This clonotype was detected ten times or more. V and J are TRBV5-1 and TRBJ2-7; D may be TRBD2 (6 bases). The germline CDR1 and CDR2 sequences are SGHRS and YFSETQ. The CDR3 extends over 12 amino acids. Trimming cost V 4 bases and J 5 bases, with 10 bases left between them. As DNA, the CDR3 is TGCGCCAGCAGCCGGGAGTTGAACGAGCAGTACTTC. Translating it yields CASSRELNEQYF.

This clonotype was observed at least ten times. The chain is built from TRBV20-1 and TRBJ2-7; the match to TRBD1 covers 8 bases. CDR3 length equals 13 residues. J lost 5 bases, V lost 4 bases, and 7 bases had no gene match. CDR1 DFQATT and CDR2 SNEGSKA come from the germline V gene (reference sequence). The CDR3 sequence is CSAIRQGLHEQYF. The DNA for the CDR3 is TGCAGTGCTATAAGACAGGGGCTCCACGAGCAGTACTTC.

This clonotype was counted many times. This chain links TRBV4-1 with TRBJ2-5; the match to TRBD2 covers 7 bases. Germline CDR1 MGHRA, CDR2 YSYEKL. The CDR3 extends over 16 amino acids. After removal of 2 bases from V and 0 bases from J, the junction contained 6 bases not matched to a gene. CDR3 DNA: TGCGCCAGCAGCCAAACTGAAGCGGGGTACCAAGAGACCCAGTACTTC. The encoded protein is CASSQTEAGYQETQYF.

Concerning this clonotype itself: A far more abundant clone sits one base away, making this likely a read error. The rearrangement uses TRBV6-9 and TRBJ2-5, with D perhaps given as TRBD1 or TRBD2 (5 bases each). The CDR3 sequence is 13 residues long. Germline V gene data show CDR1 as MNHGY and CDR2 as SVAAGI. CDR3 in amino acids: CASSSGSRGTEYF. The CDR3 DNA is TGTGCCAGCAGTTCAGGATCGAGAGGGACCGAGTACTTC.

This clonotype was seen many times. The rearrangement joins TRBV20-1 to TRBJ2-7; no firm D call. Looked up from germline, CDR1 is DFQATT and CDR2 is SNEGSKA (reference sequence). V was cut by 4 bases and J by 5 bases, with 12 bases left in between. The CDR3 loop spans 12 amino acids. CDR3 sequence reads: CSAIEAPNEQYF. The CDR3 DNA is TGCAGTGCTATTGAAGCGCCTAACGAGCAGTACTTC.

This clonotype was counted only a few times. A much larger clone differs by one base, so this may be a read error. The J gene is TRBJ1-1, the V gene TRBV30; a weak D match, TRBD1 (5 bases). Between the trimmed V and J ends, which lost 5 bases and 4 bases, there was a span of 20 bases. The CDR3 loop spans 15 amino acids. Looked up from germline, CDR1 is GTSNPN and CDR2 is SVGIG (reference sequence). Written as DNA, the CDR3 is TGTGCCTGGGATTCCAGTCGCCGGGGGAGCACTGAAGCTTTCTTT. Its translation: CAWDSSRRGSTEAFF.

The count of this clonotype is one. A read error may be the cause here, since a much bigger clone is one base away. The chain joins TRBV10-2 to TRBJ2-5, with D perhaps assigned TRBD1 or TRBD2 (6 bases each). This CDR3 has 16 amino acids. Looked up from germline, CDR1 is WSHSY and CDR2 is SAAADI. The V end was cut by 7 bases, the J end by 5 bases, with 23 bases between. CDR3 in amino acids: CASTGGRGGLWETQYF. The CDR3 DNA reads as TGCGCCAGCACCGGAGGTAGAGGGGGACTTTGGGAGACCCAGTACTTC.

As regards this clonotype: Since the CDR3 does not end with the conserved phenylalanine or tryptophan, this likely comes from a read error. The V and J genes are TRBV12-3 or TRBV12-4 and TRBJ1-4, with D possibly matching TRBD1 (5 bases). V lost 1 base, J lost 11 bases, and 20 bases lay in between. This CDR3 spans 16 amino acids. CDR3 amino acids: CASSLDVGAGSSKLFS. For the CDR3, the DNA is TGTGCCAGCAGTTTAGATGTAGGGGCCGGGTCATCGAAACTGTTTTCT.

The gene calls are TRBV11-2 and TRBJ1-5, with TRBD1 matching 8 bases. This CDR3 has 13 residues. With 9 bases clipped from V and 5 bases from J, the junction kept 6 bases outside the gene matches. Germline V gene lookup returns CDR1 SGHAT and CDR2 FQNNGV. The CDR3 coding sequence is TGTGCCAGTTATGGACAGGGATATCAGCCCCAGCATTTT. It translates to CASYGQGYQPQHF.

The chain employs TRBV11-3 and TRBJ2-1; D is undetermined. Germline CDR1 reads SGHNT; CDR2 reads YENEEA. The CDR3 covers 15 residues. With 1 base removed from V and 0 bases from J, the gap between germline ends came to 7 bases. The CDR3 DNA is TGTGCCAGCAGCTTAGTGGTGAGCTCCTACAATGAGCAGTTCTTC. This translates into CASSLVVSSYNEQFF.

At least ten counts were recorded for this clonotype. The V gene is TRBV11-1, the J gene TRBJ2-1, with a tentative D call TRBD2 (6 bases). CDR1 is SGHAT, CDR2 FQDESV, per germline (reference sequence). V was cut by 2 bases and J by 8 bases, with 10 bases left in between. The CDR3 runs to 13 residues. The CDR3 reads CASSLMRGDEQFF. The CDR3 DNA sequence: TGTGCCAGCAGCTTAATGCGGGGAGATGAGCAGTTCTTC.

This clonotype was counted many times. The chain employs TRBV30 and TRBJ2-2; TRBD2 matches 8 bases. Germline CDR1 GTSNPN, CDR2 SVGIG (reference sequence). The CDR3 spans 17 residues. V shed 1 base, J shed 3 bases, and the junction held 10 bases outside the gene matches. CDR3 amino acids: CAWSGGRRGAYTGELFF. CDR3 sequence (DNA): TGTGCCTGGAGTGGGGGGCGGCGGGGGGCTTACACCGGGGAGCTGTTTTTT.

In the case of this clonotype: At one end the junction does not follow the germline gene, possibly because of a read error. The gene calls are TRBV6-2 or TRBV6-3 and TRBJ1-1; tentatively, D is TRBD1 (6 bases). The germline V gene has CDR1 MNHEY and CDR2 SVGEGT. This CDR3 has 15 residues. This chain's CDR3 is CASRRPGVTDTEALF. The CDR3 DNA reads TGTGCCAGCAGACGCCCAGGGGTGACTGACACTGAAGCTTTATTT.

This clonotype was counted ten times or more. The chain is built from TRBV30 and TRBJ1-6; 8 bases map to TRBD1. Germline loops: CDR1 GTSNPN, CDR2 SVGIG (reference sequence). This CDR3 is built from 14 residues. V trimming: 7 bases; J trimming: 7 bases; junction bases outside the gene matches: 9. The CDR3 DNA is TGTGCCTACGCCGGGACAGGTGACAATTCACCCCTCCACTTT. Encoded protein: CAYAGTGDNSPLHF.

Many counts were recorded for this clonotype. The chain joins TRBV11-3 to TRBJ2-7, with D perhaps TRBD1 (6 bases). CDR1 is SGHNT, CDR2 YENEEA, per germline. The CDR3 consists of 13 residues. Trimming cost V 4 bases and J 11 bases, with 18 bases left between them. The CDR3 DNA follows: TGTGCCAGCAGCTCCTGGACCCAGGGGACAAAGTACTTC. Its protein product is CASSSWTQGTKYF.

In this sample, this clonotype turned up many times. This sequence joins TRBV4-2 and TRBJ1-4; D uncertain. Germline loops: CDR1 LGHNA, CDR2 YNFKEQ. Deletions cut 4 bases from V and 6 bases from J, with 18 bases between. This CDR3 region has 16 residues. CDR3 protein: CASSLHRGMSDEKLFF. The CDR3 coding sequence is TGTGCCAGCAGCCTCCACAGAGGGATGTCAGATGAAAAACTGTTTTTT.

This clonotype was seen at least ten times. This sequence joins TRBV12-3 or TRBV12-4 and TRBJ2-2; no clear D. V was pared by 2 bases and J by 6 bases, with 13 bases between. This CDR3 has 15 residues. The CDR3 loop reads CASSLPMGKSGELFF. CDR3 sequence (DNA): TGTGCCAGCAGTTTACCGATGGGGAAGTCCGGGGAGCTGTTTTTT.

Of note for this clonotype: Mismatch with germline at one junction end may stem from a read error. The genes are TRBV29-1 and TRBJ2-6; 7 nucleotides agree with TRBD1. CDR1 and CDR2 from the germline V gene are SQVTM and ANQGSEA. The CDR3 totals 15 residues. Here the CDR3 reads CSVGTGPSGANVMTF. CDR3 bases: TGCAGCGTTGGGACAGGACCCTCTGGGGCCAACGTCATGACTTTC.

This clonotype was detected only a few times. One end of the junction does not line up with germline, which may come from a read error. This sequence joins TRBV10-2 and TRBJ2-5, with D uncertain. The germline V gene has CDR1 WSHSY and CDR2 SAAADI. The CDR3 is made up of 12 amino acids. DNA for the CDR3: TGCGCCAGTAGTGTTATCGCCGAGACCCAGTACTTC. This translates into CASSVIAETQYF.

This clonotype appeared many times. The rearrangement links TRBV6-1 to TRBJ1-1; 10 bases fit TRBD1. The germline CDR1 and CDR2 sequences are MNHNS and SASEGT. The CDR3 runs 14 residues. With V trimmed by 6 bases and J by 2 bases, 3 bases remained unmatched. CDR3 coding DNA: TGTGCCAGCAGGGGACAGGGGATCAACACTGAAGCTTTCTTT. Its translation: CASRGQGINTEAFF.

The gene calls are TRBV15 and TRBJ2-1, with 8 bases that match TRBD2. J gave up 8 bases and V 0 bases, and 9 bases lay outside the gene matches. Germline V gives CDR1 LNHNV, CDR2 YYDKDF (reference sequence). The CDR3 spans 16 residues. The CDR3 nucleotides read TGTGCCACCAGCAGAGATGGGACTAGTGTTTCGTATGAGCAGTTCTTC. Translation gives CATSRDGTSVSYEQFF.

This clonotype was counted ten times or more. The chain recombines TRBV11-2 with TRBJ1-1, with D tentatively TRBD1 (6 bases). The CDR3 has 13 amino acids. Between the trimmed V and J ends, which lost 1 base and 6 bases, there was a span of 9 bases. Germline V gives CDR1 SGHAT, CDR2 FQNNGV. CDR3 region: CASSLGGRSEAFF. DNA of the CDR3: TGTGCCAGCAGCTTAGGGGGGCGGTCTGAAGCTTTCTTT. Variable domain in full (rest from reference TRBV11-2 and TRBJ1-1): EAGVAQSPRYKIIEKRQSVAFWCNPISGHATLYWYQQILGQGPKLLIQFQNNGVVDDSQLPKDRFSAERLKGVDSTLKIQPAKLEDSAVYLCASSLGGRSEAFFGQGTRLTVV.

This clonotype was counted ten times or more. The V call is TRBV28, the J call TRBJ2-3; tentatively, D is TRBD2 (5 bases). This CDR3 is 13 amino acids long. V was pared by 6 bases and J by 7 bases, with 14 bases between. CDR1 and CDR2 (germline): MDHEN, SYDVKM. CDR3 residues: CASRLPSGHTQYF. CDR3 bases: TGTGCCAGCAGATTACCAAGCGGTCATACGCAGTATTTT.

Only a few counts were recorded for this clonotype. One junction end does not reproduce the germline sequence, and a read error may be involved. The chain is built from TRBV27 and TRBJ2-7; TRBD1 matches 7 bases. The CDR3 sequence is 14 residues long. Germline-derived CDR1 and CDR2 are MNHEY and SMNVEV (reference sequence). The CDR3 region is CDSSLHSGGTEQCF. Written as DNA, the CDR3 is TGTGACAGCAGTTTGCACTCAGGGGGTACCGAGCAGTGCTTC.

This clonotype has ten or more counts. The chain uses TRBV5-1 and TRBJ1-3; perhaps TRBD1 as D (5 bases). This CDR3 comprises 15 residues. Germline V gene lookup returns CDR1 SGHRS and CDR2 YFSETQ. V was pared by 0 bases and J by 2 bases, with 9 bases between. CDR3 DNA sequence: TGCGCCAGCAGCTTGGGGGGGGAAGCTGGAAACACCATATATTTT. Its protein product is CASSLGGEAGNTIYF.

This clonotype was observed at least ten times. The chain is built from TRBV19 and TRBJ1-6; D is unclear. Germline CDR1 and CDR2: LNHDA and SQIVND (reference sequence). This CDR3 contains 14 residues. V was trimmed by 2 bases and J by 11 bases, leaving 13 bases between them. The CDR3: CASSINSQRTPLHF. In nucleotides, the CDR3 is TGTGCCAGTAGTATAAACAGCCAGAGGACACCCCTCCACTTT.